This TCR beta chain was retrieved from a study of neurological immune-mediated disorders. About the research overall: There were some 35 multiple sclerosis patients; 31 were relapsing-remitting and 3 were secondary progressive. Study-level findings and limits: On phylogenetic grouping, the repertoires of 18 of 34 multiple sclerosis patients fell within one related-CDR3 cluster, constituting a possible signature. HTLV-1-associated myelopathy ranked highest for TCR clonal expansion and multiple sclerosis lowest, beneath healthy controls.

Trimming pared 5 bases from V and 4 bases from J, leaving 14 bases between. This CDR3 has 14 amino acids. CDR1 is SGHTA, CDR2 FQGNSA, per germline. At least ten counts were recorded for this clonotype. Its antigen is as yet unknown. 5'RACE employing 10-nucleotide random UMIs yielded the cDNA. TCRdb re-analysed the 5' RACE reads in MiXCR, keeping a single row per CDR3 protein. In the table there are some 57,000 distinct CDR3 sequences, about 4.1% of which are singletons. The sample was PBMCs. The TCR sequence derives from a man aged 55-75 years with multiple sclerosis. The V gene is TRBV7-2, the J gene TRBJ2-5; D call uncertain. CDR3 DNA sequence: TGTGCCAGCAGCCCCTACTCCCCCCCAGAGACCCAGTACTTC. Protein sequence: CASSPYSPPETQYF.